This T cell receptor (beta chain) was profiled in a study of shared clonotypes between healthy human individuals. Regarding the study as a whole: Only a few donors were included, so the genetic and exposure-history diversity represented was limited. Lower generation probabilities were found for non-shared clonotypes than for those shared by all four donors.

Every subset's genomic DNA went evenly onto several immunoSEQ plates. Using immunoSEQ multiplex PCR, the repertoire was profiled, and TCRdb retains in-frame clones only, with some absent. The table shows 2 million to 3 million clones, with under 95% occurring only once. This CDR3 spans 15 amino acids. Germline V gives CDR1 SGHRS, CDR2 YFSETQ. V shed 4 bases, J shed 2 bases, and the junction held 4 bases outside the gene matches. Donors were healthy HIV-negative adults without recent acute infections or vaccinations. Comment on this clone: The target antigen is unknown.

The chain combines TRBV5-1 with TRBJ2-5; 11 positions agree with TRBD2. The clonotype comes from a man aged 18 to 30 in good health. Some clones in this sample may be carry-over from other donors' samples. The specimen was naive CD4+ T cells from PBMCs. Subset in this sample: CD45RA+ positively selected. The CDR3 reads CASSVGLAVQETQYF. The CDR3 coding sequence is TGCGCCAGCAGCGTGGGACTAGCGGTACAAGAGACCCAGTACTTC.